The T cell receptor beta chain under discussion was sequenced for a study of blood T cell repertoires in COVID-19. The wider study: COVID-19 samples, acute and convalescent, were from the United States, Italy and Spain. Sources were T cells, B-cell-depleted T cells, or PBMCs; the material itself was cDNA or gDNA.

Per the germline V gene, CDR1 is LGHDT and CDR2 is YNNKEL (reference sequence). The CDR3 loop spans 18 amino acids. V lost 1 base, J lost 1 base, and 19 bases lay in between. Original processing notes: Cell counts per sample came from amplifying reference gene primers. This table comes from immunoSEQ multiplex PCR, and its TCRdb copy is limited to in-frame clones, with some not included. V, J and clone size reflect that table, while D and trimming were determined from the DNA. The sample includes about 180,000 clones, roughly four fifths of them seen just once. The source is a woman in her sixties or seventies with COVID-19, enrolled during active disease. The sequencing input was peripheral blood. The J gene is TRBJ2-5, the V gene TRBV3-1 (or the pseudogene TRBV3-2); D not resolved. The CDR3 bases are TGTGCCAGCAGCCAAGTTCCCGGTTGGGCAGTTAGCCAAGAGACCCAGTACTTC. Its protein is CASSQVPGWAVSQETQYF.